The 29 T cell receptor beta chains presented below share a single source sample, sequenced in a study of blood T cell repertoires in COVID-19. The protocol was immunoSEQ multiplex PCR, while the TCRdb copy is restricted to in-frame clones and leaves out a portion. This table holds fewer than 350,000 clones, 85% found once. Input material: PBMCs or T cells enriched from blood (not recorded which). Receptors originate from a woman aged 25 to 39 who had been exposed to COVID-19.

Here the CDR3 DNA reads TGCAGCGTTGCCGGGGTTAACAATCAGCCCCAGCATTTT. This encodes CSVAGVNNQPQHF. The chain is built from TRBV29-1 and TRBJ1-5; D not certain. The germline V and J ends were trimmed by 4 bases and 3 bases, with 10 bases remaining between them. The CDR3 is 13 amino acids. Germline CDR1 is SQVTM and CDR2 is ANQGSEA.

The chain employs TRBV20-1 and TRBJ2-3; D gene uncertain. The CDR3 is made up of 11 amino acids. The germline CDR1 and CDR2 sequences are DFQATT and SNEGSKA (reference sequence). V was trimmed by 7 bases and J by 4 bases, leaving 9 bases between them. CDR3 region: CSGRVADTQYF. DNA of the CDR3: TGCAGTGGCCGGGTCGCAGATACGCAGTATTTT.

The chain joins TRBV6-5 to TRBJ2-4, with TRBD1 identical over 7 bases. Germline CDR1 reads MNHEY; CDR2 reads SVGAGI. The CDR3 sequence is 13 residues long. V was clipped by 7 bases and J by 8 bases; unmatched bases: 8. This CDR3 reads CASKQGFMDIQYF. The DNA of the CDR3 is TGTGCCAGCAAACAGGGGTTTATGGACATTCAGTACTTC.

In DNA, the CDR3 is TGTGCCAGCAGCTTAAAAGGTCAGGGGGCAAAGGCTTTCTTT. The encoded protein is CASSLKGQGAKAFF. The chain couples TRBV7-3 to TRBJ1-1; 8 nucleotides line up with TRBD1. The V and J ends lost 1 base and 11 bases, in that order; junction bases with no gene match: 9. The germline gives CDR1 SGHTA, CDR2 FQGTGA. The CDR3 has 14 amino acids.

This clone showed up just once. V gene TRBV5-5 combines with J gene TRBJ1-1, with 8 bases lining up with TRBD1. The J segment lost 4 bases and the V segment lost 0 bases, leaving 8 bases of the junction unmatched. Germline loops: CDR1 SGHKS, CDR2 YYEKEE (reference sequence). The CDR3 loop spans 16 amino acids. The CDR3 bases are TGTGCCAGCAGCTTGGGGCTCGGACAGGGTGGCACTGAAGCTTTCTTT. It encodes CASSLGLGQGGTEAFF.

This chain links TRBV27 with TRBJ1-2; 7 bases agree with TRBD1. Germline V lookup: CDR1 MNHEY, CDR2 SMNVEV (reference sequence). J was trimmed by 0 bases and V by 10 bases; bases with no gene match: 5. The CDR3 is 13 amino acids. The CDR3 is CATSTGSNYGYTF. The CDR3 bases are TGTGCCACGTCGACAGGGTCTAACTATGGCTACACCTTC.

This clone was recorded a few times. The rearrangement uses TRBV3-1 (or the pseudogene TRBV3-2) and TRBJ1-5; D call uncertain. CDR1 LGHDT and CDR2 YNNKEL come from the germline V gene (reference sequence). The V end lost 0 bases, the J end lost 3 bases, and 6 bases lay between the germline ends. This CDR3 comprises 14 residues. The CDR3 coding sequence is TGTGCCAGCAGCCAAGATAATTACAATCAGCCCCAGCATTTT. Its translation: CASSQDNYNQPQHF.

J is TRBJ1-5 and V is TRBV19; a possible D gene is TRBD1 (5 bases). The V and J ends lost 6 bases and 4 bases respectively, with 16 bases between them. Germline loops: CDR1 LNHDA, CDR2 SQIVND (reference sequence). The CDR3 has 15 amino acids. The CDR3 is CASSWGDSTNQPQHF. DNA of the CDR3: TGTGCCAGTAGCTGGGGGGATTCCACTAATCAGCCCCAGCATTTT.

V and J are TRBV29-1 and TRBJ2-2, with 7 bases that match TRBD2. Germline CDR1 reads SQVTM; CDR2 reads ANQGSEA. The CDR3 contains 15 residues. After removal of 5 bases from V and 2 bases from J, the junction contained 8 bases not matched to a gene. As DNA, the CDR3 is TGCAGCGTTCAGCGGGGCAGGGCTAACACCGGGGAGCTGTTTTTT. Protein: CSVQRGRANTGELFF.

V usage is TRBV2 and J usage is TRBJ1-5; 8 nucleotides match TRBD1. Germline V gene lookup returns CDR1 SNHLY and CDR2 FYNNEI. With 5 bases clipped from V and 11 bases from J, the junction kept 14 bases outside the gene matches. The CDR3 loop spans 15 amino acids. CDR3 nucleotide sequence: TGTGCCAGCAGTCCTGACAGGGGATGGGATCTGGCCCAGCATTTT. Amino acid sequence: CASSPDRGWDLAQHF.

This clone was counted ten times or more. The rearrangement uses TRBV7-2 and TRBJ2-7; 10 bases are a match to TRBD1. The CDR3 loop spans 15 amino acids. J lost 2 bases, V lost 0 bases, and 1 base had no gene match. CDR1 SGHTA and CDR2 FQGNSA come from the germline V gene. CDR3: CASSLADRGTYEQYF. The CDR3 nucleotides read TGTGCCAGCAGCTTAGCGGACAGGGGGACCTACGAGCAGTACTTC.

The chain employs TRBV4-1 and TRBJ2-5, with TRBD2 as a possible D gene (5 bases). CDR3 length: 16 amino acids. V was trimmed by 2 bases and J by 0 bases, leaving 13 bases between them. Germline CDR1 MGHRA, CDR2 YSYEKL. The CDR3 reads CASSQMDWEYQETQYF. In DNA, the CDR3 is TGCGCCAGCAGCCAAATGGACTGGGAGTACCAAGAGACCCAGTACTTC.

The chain couples TRBV28 to TRBJ1-2; 7 nucleotides agree with TRBD1. Germline V CDR1 and CDR2: MDHEN, SYDVKM. V lost 3 bases, J lost 4 bases, and 5 bases stayed unmatched. The CDR3 has 14 amino acids. CDR3 sequence: CASSFSAGGYGYTF. CDR3 nucleotide sequence: TGTGCCAGCAGTTTTTCGGCAGGGGGCTATGGCTACACCTTC.

The rearrangement uses TRBV18 and TRBJ1-2; perhaps TRBD1 as D (5 bases). V shed 2 bases and J shed 13 bases, with 14 bases lying between them. Germline V lookup: CDR1 KGHSH, CDR2 LQKENI. The CDR3 is 12 residues long. CDR3 bases: TGTGCCAGCTCACCAGATTTAACAGGCGGCACCTTC. Translated: CASSPDLTGGTF.

This rearrangement joins TRBV12-3 or TRBV12-4 to TRBJ1-1; D may be TRBD1 (5 bases). The CDR3 sequence is 13 residues long. V shed 7 bases and J shed 1 base, with 10 bases lying between them. CDR3 coding DNA: TGTGCCAGCACCATCACAGGGAACACTGAAGCTTTCTTT. It yields the protein CASTITGNTEAFF.

The chain employs TRBV15 and TRBJ2-1; perhaps TRBD1 as D (6 bases). Trimming took off 3 bases at V and 4 bases at J, with 13 bases between the two ends. The V gene's germline CDR1 is LNHNV and CDR2 YYDKDF (reference sequence). The CDR3 covers 15 residues. This CDR3 is CATSRPGTQYNEQFF. The CDR3 DNA is TGTGCCACCAGCAGGCCCGGGACACAGTACAATGAGCAGTTCTTC.

The chain uses TRBV7-8 and TRBJ1-1; 8 bases align to TRBD1. V gave up 5 bases and J gave up 0 bases; unmatched junction bases: 5. This CDR3 has 15 amino acids. Germline lookup yields CDR1 SGHVS and CDR2 FQNEAQ. CDR3 region: CASSGRTGMNTEAFF. Here the CDR3 DNA reads TGTGCCAGCAGCGGTCGGACAGGGATGAACACTGAAGCTTTCTTT.

This chain connects TRBV19 to TRBJ2-1; D perhaps matches TRBD2 (5 bases). The CDR3 is made up of 16 amino acids. The germline gives CDR1 LNHDA, CDR2 SQIVND (reference sequence). The ends were cut back, 6 bases at V and 0 bases at J, with 15 bases in the middle. In DNA, the CDR3 is TGTGCCAGTAGGCCTCAAAGCGGTAGCTCCTACAATGAGCAGTTCTTC. It is translated as CASRPQSGSSYNEQFF.

The rearrangement uses TRBV6-5 and TRBJ2-2, with D perhaps TRBD1 (6 bases). The CDR3 spans 14 residues. Trimming took 6 bases from V and 4 from J, leaving 12 bases between them. The germline V gene has CDR1 MNHEY and CDR2 SVGAGI. The CDR3 here is CASRLDRFTGELFF. For the CDR3, the DNA is TGTGCCAGCAGGCTGGACAGATTCACCGGGGAGCTGTTTTTT.

V usage is TRBV2 and J usage is TRBJ1-1; D may be TRBD1 (6 bases). Germline CDR1 reads SNHLY; CDR2 reads FYNNEI. The CDR3 is made up of 14 amino acids. Trimming left V 3 bases short and J 3 bases short, with 11 bases between. DNA for the CDR3: TGTGCCAGCAGTGACAGGGGAGAGCACACTGAAGCTTTCTTT. Protein product: CASSDRGEHTEAFF.

The table lists this clone with many counts. The J gene is TRBJ2-1, the V gene TRBV28; 11 positions match TRBD2. The CDR3 totals 16 residues. J lost 2 bases, V lost 5 bases, and 5 bases had no gene match. Looked up from germline, CDR1 is MDHEN and CDR2 is SYDVKM. Written as DNA, the CDR3 is TGTGCCAGCAGTATAATAGCGGGGGGGCCCTACAATGAGCAGTTCTTC. It is translated as CASSIIAGGPYNEQFF.

The chain's CDR3 is CASSLGSGGAYEQYF. Written as DNA, the CDR3 is TGCGCCAGCAGCTTGGGCAGCGGGGGGGCCTACGAGCAGTACTTC. The V call is TRBV5-1, the J call TRBJ2-7; 10 nucleotides line up with TRBD2. V lost 0 bases and J lost 2; bases outside the gene matches: 2. The germline CDR1 and CDR2 sequences are SGHRS and YFSETQ. This CDR3 is built from 15 residues. The full variable domain, in which reference TRBV5-1 and TRBJ2-7 provide the parts outside the CDR3, is KAGVTQTPRYLIKTRGQQVTLSCSPISGHRSVSWYQQTPGQGLQFLFEYFSETQRNKGNFPGRFSGRQFSNSRSEMNVSTLELGDSALYLCASSLGSGGAYEQYFGPGTRLTVT.

V gene TRBV2 combines with J gene TRBJ2-7; D gene uncertain. CDR3 length equals 16 residues. Trimming shortened V by 3 bases and J by 0 bases, and 15 bases separated the two germline ends. CDR1 SNHLY and CDR2 FYNNEI come from the germline V gene. The CDR3, as DNA: TGTGCCAGCAGTGACAATTTTATCCGGAGCTCCTACGAGCAGTACTTC. It encodes CASSDNFIRSSYEQYF.

The J gene is TRBJ1-5, the V gene TRBV27, with D possibly TRBD1 on 5 matching bases. V was cut by 2 bases and J by 6 bases, with 14 bases left in between. Per germline, CDR1 MNHEY and CDR2 SMNVEV (reference sequence). The CDR3 contains 15 residues. The DNA of the CDR3 is TGTGCCAGCAGTTTAGGGACTCGTCCGGGTCAGCCCCAGCATTTT. Protein: CASSLGTRPGQPQHF.

CDR3 in DNA: TGTGCCAGCAGCTTAGCGCGGGACCGATGGTACACCTTC. Protein product: CASSLARDRWYTF. The chain is built from TRBV7-2 and TRBJ1-2; D possibly corresponds to TRBD1 (5 bases). Germline V gene sequence: CDR1 SGHTA, CDR2 FQGNSA. V was cut by 0 bases and J by 11 bases, with 13 bases left in between. The length of the CDR3 is 13 residues.

The J gene is TRBJ1-1, the V gene TRBV27; TRBD1 might be the D (6 bases). V was shortened by 1 base and J by 5 bases, with 11 bases between the two germline ends. The CDR3 extends over 14 amino acids. CDR1 MNHEY and CDR2 SMNVEV come from the germline V gene (reference sequence). The CDR3 region has the DNA TGTGCCAGCAGTTTATTGGGAGGGGGTACTGAAGCTTTCTTT. Translating gives CASSLLGGGTEAFF.

The V gene is TRBV5-5, the J gene TRBJ2-3, with D possibly TRBD1 on 5 matching bases. This CDR3 region has 15 residues. Germline CDR1 reads SGHKS; CDR2 reads YYEKEE (reference sequence). V lost 2 bases and J 3 bases, leaving 13 bases between the germline ends. The CDR3 reads CASSFQAGMTDTQYF. CDR3 in DNA: TGTGCCAGCAGCTTTCAGGCAGGGATGACAGATACGCAGTATTTT.

This clone was counted once. The chain has TRBV6-5 and TRBJ2-7, with 8 positions matching TRBD1. Looked up from germline, CDR1 is MNHEY and CDR2 is SVGAGI. Germline trimming cut 6 bases from V and 2 bases from J; bases unmatched to any gene: 6. The CDR3 totals 14 residues. The CDR3 reads CASRPDRGTYEQYF. CDR3 coding DNA: TGTGCCAGCAGACCCGACAGGGGTACCTACGAGCAGTACTTC.

This rearrangement joins TRBV6-2 or TRBV6-3 to TRBJ2-3; D unresolved. The CDR3 extends over 12 amino acids. V was clipped by 2 bases and J by 2 bases, with 2 bases between them. CDR1 and CDR2 (germline): MNHEY, SVGEGT. The CDR3 bases are TGTGCCAGCAGTTACCTCACAGATACGCAGTATTTT. Protein sequence: CASSYLTDTQYF.